One and the same sample provided the 6 T cell receptor beta chains below, sequenced in a study of blood T cell repertoires in COVID-19. TCRdb's table, derived via immunoSEQ multiplex PCR, lists solely in-frame clones and lacks some. Of around 250,000 clones in the sample, about nine tenths were seen once. Sequenced material: peripheral blood. These receptors were obtained from a man in his 60s with acute or convalescent COVID-19.

The chain employs TRBV6-2 or TRBV6-3 and TRBJ2-7; 14 positions match TRBD2. Germline trimming cut 0 bases from V and 0 bases from J; bases unmatched to any gene: 10. Germline-derived CDR1 and CDR2 are MNHEY and SVGEGT. This CDR3 spans 20 amino acids. Written as DNA, the CDR3 is TGTGCCAGCAGTTACTCGATAATCCGGACTAGCGGGAGGAGCTCCTACGAGCAGTACTTC. Translation: CASSYSIIRTSGRSSYEQYF.

CDR3 DNA sequence: TGTGCCAGCAGCGACAGGCCAAGCTCTGGAAACACCATATATTTT. It yields the protein CASSDRPSSGNTIYF. The chain recombines TRBV27 with TRBJ1-3; possible D gene TRBD1, 6 bases. This CDR3 comprises 15 residues. Germline V gives CDR1 MNHEY, CDR2 SMNVEV (reference sequence). The germline V and J ends were trimmed by 6 bases and 0 bases, with 12 bases remaining between them.

This chain uses TRBV15 with TRBJ2-7; 7 nucleotides align to TRBD2. The CDR3 extends over 16 amino acids. Germline trimming cut 1 base from V and 5 bases from J; bases unmatched to any gene: 11. Germline CDR1 reads LNHNV; CDR2 reads YYDKDF (reference sequence). CDR3 loop: CATSRGGGISSHEQYF. The CDR3 DNA is TGTGCCACCAGCAGAGGGGGGGGGATTTCTTCCCACGAGCAGTACTTC.

This chain links TRBV28 with TRBJ2-7; 8 bases fit TRBD1. There are 14 residues in the CDR3. Germline values: CDR1 MDHEN, CDR2 SYDVKM. V lost 2 bases and J lost 2; bases outside the gene matches: 2. The CDR3 is CASSLPGGPYEQYF. CDR3 coding DNA: TGTGCCAGCAGTTTACCAGGGGGCCCCTACGAGCAGTACTTC.

The chain joins TRBV7-2 to TRBJ2-7; 8 bases align to TRBD2. CDR1 and CDR2 (germline): SGHTA, FQGNSA. The CDR3 has 18 residues. J was trimmed by 0 bases and V by 1 base; bases with no gene match: 11. The DNA for the CDR3 is TGTGCCAGCAGCTTAGGGATGGGACGAGGGACTAGCTCCTACGAGCAGTACTTC. It encodes CASSLGMGRGTSSYEQYF.

V gene TRBV24-1 combines with J gene TRBJ2-5; D gene ambiguous. With 4 bases removed from V and 2 bases from J, the gap between germline ends came to 16 bases. Looked up from germline, CDR1 is KGHDR and CDR2 is SFDVKD. The CDR3 consists of 16 residues. The CDR3 reads CATSDPSITGQETQYF. The DNA of the CDR3 is TGTGCCACCAGTGACCCTTCCATAACGGGTCAAGAGACCCAGTACTTC.